The next 7 T cell receptor beta chains were all read from a single sample in a study of CD8+ T cells in alopecia areata. After pooling, cutaneous lymph node cells were sorted with CD4, CD8alpha, NKG2D, NKG2ACE and other markers. After isolation, RNA underwent reverse transcription to generate cDNA as the sequencing template. Some clones are missing from TCRdb's copy, which holds only in-frame ones; the method was immunoSEQ multiplex PCR. The specimen has about 8,700 clones, none found just once. Sequencing was done on a sample of CD8+ T cells sorted from a lymph node. All receptors derive from a C3H/HeJ mouse with alopecia areata. This strain's MHC haplotype is H2-k.

This clone was seen repeatedly, ten times or more. Germline and genes here are mouse. The read ends 4 residues early relative to the CDR3; the germline J gene fills the gap. The V gene is TRBV14, the J gene TRBJ2-7, with D tentatively TRBD1 (6 bases). The CDR3 spans 13 residues. Looked up from germline, CDR1 is SGHDT and CDR2 is FRDEAV. CDR3 bases read: TGTGCCAGCAGCCCCGGACAGTCTTAT. Residues: CASSPGQSY. The entire CDR3 is CASSPGQSYEQYF.

This clone was seen many times. The gene names given are mouse names. The read falls 4 residues short of the CDR3 end, and the missing part is taken from the germline J gene. The chain couples TRBV13-2 to TRBJ2-1; 10 bases are shared with TRBD1. The CDR3 length is 15 residues. From germline, CDR1 is NNHNN and CDR2 SYGAGS (reference sequence). V shed 1 base and J 5 bases; nucleotides not matched to a gene: 3. Incomplete CDR3 DNA: TGTGCCAGCGGTGATCCTGGGACAGGGGATGCT. Amino acids: CASGDPGTGDA. The whole CDR3 region reads CASGDPGTGDAEQFF.

This clone was found many times. Each gene name is a mouse one. The read terminates 4 residues ahead of where the CDR3 ends, so the germline J gene completes it. This sequence joins TRBV13-2 and TRBJ2-7; 8 bases map to TRBD2. V lost 0 bases to trimming and J lost 3 bases; unmatched junction nucleotides: 2. The germline V gene encodes CDR1 NNHNN and CDR2 SYGAGS (reference sequence). There are 14 residues in the CDR3. CDR3 loop: CASGDGWGVYEQYF. The sequenced part of the CDR3 DNA is TGTGCCAGCGGTGATGGCTGGGGGGTCTAT.

This clone was counted many times. Gene names and germline refer to mouse. The CDR3 end falls 4 residues outside the read, so it is completed with the germline J gene. This chain links TRBV19 with TRBJ2-7, with D possibly TRBD1 on 6 matching bases. This CDR3 region has 13 residues. CDR1 is FNHDT and CDR2 is SITEND in the germline V gene (reference sequence). The CDR3 loop reads CASSNRESYEQYF. The CDR3 DNA, read in part, is TGTGCCAGCAGTAACAGGGAGTCTTAT. Based on the CDR3 plus reference TRBV19 and TRBJ2-7, the full variable domain is GGIITQTPKFLIGQEGQKLTLKCQQNFNHDTMYWYRQDSGKGLRLIYYSITENDLQKGDLSEGYDASREKKSSFSLTVTSAQKNEMAVFLCASSNRESYEQYFGPGTRLTVL.

Ten or more counts support this clone. The gene symbols are mouse symbols. The missing CDR3 end, 4 residues past where the read stops, is filled in from the germline J gene. The same CDR3 can be traced to other DNA sequences in this sample. The J gene is TRBJ2-7, the V gene TRBV19, with D possibly being TRBD2 (6 bases). The CDR3 sequence is 12 residues long. Germline V gene lookup returns CDR1 FNHDT and CDR2 SITEND (reference sequence). CDR3 DNA (partial): TGTGCCAGCAGTATTTGGGGGTAT. It encodes CASSIWGY. The CDR3 in full is CASSIWGYEQYF.

This clone was counted many times. The genes and germline here are from mouse. The read ends 4 residues before the CDR3 terminus; that terminus is restored from the germline J gene. This chain links TRBV19 with TRBJ2-3; 8 nucleotides line up with TRBD2. The V and J ends lost 6 bases and 2 bases, in that order; junction bases with no gene match: 2. The CDR3 sequence is 13 residues long. Germline values: CDR1 FNHDT, CDR2 SITEND (reference sequence). CDR3 in amino acids: CASTWGVAETLYF. The CDR3 bases that were read are TGTGCCAGCACCTGGGGGGTTGCAGAA.

This clone was seen only a few times. The genes and germline here are from mouse. The CDR3 extends 4 residues past the end of the read, so its final part is completed from the germline J gene. V is TRBV13-2 and J is TRBJ2-4; 13 nucleotides match TRBD2. CDR3 length equals 15 residues. Germline CDR1 and CDR2: NNHNN and SYGAGS (reference sequence). The CDR3 region is CASGEDWGGGNTLYF. The CDR3 bases that were read are TGTGCCAGCGGTGAGGACTGGGGGGGCGGCAAC.